This entry is about one T cell receptor (beta chain). Its matching antigen is unknown. The data were taken from a study of cytomegalovirus exposure and HLA in healthy donors. Study details: One earlier analysis, a look at approximately 180 million T cells, found some 120 million unique TCR beta sequences. In terms of ancestry, the Caucasian-associated cluster contained 75% to 85% of the roughly 400 genotyped donors. Study-level points and caveats: The study labeled 170 or so TCR beta chains cytomegalovirus-associated. Immune exposure was documented only through CMV serostatus.

Amplification used 60 Vbeta primers and 13 Jbeta primers. Some clones are missing from TCRdb's copy, which holds only in-frame ones; the method was immunoSEQ multiplex PCR. This repertoire includes tens of thousands of clones. The material sequenced was PBMCs. The clonotype comes from a man aged 50 to 59 in good health and CMV-seropositive.

The CDR3 loop is CASSLPGTSGRAGVLNEQFF. DNA for the CDR3: TGTGCCAGCAGTCTCCCCGGGACTAGCGGGAGGGCGGGAGTTCTGAATGAGCAGTTCTTC. This rearrangement joins TRBV27 to TRBJ2-1; TRBD2 matches 16 bases. The CDR3 runs 20 residues. Germline V CDR1 and CDR2: MNHEY, SMNVEV (reference sequence). V lost 5 bases, J lost 7 bases, and 17 bases stayed unmatched.